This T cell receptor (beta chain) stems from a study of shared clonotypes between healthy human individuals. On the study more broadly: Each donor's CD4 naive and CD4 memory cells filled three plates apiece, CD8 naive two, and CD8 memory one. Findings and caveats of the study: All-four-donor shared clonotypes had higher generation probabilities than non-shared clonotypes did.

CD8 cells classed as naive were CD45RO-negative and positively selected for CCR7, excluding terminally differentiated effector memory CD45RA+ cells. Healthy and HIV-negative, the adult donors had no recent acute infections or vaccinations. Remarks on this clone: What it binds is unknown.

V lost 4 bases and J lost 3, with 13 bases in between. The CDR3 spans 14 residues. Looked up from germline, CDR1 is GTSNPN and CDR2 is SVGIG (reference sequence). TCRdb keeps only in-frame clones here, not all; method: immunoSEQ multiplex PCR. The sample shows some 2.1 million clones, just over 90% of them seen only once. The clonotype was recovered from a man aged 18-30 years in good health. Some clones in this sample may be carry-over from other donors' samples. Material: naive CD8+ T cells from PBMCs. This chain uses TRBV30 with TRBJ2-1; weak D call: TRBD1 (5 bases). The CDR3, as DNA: TGTGCCTGGAATCCAGGGTCCTACTACAATGAGCAGTTCTTC. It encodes CAWNPGSYYNEQFF.